These 31 T cell receptor beta chains were all obtained from the same sample, sequenced in a study of T cell responses to AZD1222 COVID-19 vaccine. Here immunoSEQ multiplex PCR was the method, and the copy in TCRdb shows in-frame clones only, minus some. The table includes about 76,000 clones, about 92% detected once. The input for sequencing was peripheral blood, taken on day 0 of AZD1222 vaccination. All receptors come from an adult in good health.

The chain employs TRBV10-3 and TRBJ1-2; TRBD1 is a possible D gene (5 bases). The ends were cut back, 2 bases at V and 4 bases at J, with 8 bases in the middle. The V gene's germline CDR1 is ENHRY and CDR2 SYGVKD. The CDR3 is 13 amino acids. CDR3 in amino acids: CAISEVTAYGYTF. As DNA, the CDR3 is TGTGCCATCAGTGAGGTGACAGCCTATGGCTACACCTTC.

This chain uses TRBV2 with TRBJ1-2, with 10 bases fitting TRBD1. The CDR3 sequence is 13 residues long. Germline V gives CDR1 SNHLY, CDR2 FYNNEI. Germline trimming cut 6 bases from V and 8 bases from J; bases unmatched to any gene: 6. The DNA for the CDR3 is TGTGCCAGCAGGGGGACAGGGGCAGGCGGCTACACCTTC. Its protein is CASRGTGAGGYTF.

The CDR3 region is CASSPDRGFNEQFF. CDR3 DNA: TGCGCCAGCAGCCCGGACAGGGGGTTCAATGAGCAGTTCTTC. The V and J genes are TRBV5-1 and TRBJ2-1, with 10 positions matching TRBD1. The V segment lost 4 bases and the J segment 6 bases; nucleotides outside the gene matches: 4. CDR3 length equals 14 residues. Germline values: CDR1 SGHRS, CDR2 YFSETQ.

The V call is TRBV3-1 (or the pseudogene TRBV3-2), the J call TRBJ2-3; 8 bases fit TRBD2. V lost 1 base, J lost 5 bases, and 11 bases stayed unmatched. This CDR3 comprises 17 residues. Germline V gives CDR1 LGHDT, CDR2 YNNKEL (reference sequence). In nucleotides, the CDR3 is TGTGCCAGCAGCCAAGGCCCTTCAGCGGGAGCGGTAGATACGCAGTATTTT. It specifies CASSQGPSAGAVDTQYF.

The rearrangement uses TRBV6-5 and TRBJ1-2; weak D call: TRBD1 (6 bases). This CDR3 has 13 amino acids. Germline assignment: CDR1 MNHEY and CDR2 SVGAGI. V was cut by 5 bases and J by 7 bases, with 14 bases left in between. CDR3 DNA: TGTGCCAGCAGTCGTACCACAGGGTCTGGCTACACCTTC. It yields the protein CASSRTTGSGYTF.

The V gene is TRBV5-1, the J gene TRBJ2-7; TRBD2 matches at 10 bases. V gave up 3 bases and J gave up 0 bases; unmatched junction bases: 0. CDR1 and CDR2 (germline): SGHRS, YFSETQ. CDR3 length equals 14 residues. In nucleotides, the CDR3 is TGCGCCAGCAGCTCTAGCGGGAGCTCCTACGAGCAGTACTTC. As protein: CASSSSGSSYEQYF. Full variable domain (missing parts from reference TRBV5-1 and TRBJ2-7): KAGVTQTPRYLIKTRGQQVTLSCSPISGHRSVSWYQQTPGQGLQFLFEYFSETQRNKGNFPGRFSGRQFSNSRSEMNVSTLELGDSALYLCASSSSGSSYEQYFGPGTRLTVT.

J is TRBJ1-1 and V is TRBV7-9, with D possibly matching TRBD1 (6 bases). The germline CDR1 and CDR2 sequences are SEHNR and FQNEAQ (reference sequence). The germline V and J ends were trimmed by 5 bases and 5 bases, with 15 bases remaining between them. The CDR3 spans 14 residues. The CDR3 nucleotides are TGTGCCAGCAGCCGCGGACAGCTATATACTGAAGCTTTCTTT. This codes for CASSRGQLYTEAFF. The entire variable domain, with the rest obtained from reference TRBV7-9 and TRBJ1-1, is as follows: DTGVSQNPRHKITKRGQNVTFRCDPISEHNRLYWYRQTLGQGPEFLTYFQNEAQLEKSRLLSDRFSAERPKGSFSTLEIQRTEQGDSAMYLCASSRGQLYTEAFFGQGTRLTVV.

The chain links TRBV7-9 to TRBJ2-7; TRBD1 matches 7 bases. V shed 1 base, J shed 1 base, and the junction held 4 bases outside the gene matches. The germline CDR1 and CDR2 sequences are SEHNR and FQNEAQ (reference sequence). This CDR3 comprises 15 residues. The CDR3 DNA follows: TGTGCCAGCAGCTTAGTGGGCAGGGGGTCCTACGAGCAGTACTTC. Protein sequence: CASSLVGRGSYEQYF.

The chain employs TRBV5-1 and TRBJ1-1; weak D call: TRBD1 (5 bases). V was trimmed by 3 bases and J by 3 bases, leaving 12 bases between them. The CDR3 has 14 residues. Germline V lookup: CDR1 SGHRS, CDR2 YFSETQ. The CDR3, as DNA: TGCGCCAGCAGCTCACTTGGGGGGGACACTGAAGCTTTCTTT. Translated, it gives CASSSLGGDTEAFF.

This clone was observed a few times. The chain links TRBV6-6 to TRBJ2-1, with D maybe TRBD1 (8 bases). The germline V and J ends were trimmed by 9 bases and 8 bases, with 17 bases remaining between them. There are 13 residues in the CDR3. The germline gives CDR1 MNHNY, CDR2 SVGAGI (reference sequence). CDR3 amino acids: CASITGGRDEQFF. CDR3 coding DNA: TGTGCCAGTATAACAGGGGGGAGGGATGAGCAGTTCTTC.

The table lists this clone with a few counts. CDR3 loop: CASSETGGQPQHF. Written as DNA, the CDR3 is TGTGCCAGCAGTGAAACGGGGGGTCAGCCCCAGCATTTT. The genes are TRBV6-1 and TRBJ1-5; D may be TRBD1 (5 bases). Germline CDR1 is MNHNS and CDR2 is SASEGT. V was trimmed by 2 bases and J by 6 bases, leaving 8 bases between them. The CDR3 has 13 amino acids.

The chain combines TRBV7-3 with TRBJ1-5; D is unresolved. V gave up 8 bases and J gave up 0 bases, with 8 bases separating them. The CDR3 has 13 residues. In germline, CDR1 is SGHTA, CDR2 FQGTGA. In DNA, the CDR3 is TGTGCCAGCGGGGATTATAGCAATCAGCCCCAGCATTTT. The encoded protein is CASGDYSNQPQHF.

This chain connects TRBV4-1 to TRBJ2-3, with 12 positions matching TRBD2. V was clipped by 5 bases and J by 9 bases; unmatched bases: 6. This CDR3 region has 14 residues. Germline CDR1 reads MGHRA; CDR2 reads YSYEKL. The CDR3 sequence is CASSYLLAGGTQYF. CDR3 nucleotide sequence: TGCGCCAGCAGCTACCTACTAGCGGGGGGAACGCAGTATTTT.

This clone appeared once. The chain couples TRBV6-5 to TRBJ1-2; D is uncertain. Trimming left V 6 bases short and J 0 bases short, with 8 bases between. This CDR3 has 13 residues. Looked up from germline, CDR1 is MNHEY and CDR2 is SVGAGI. The CDR3 here is CASSTTANYGYTF. The CDR3 DNA is TGTGCCAGCAGCACTACAGCTAACTATGGCTACACCTTC.

The chain joins TRBV5-1 to TRBJ2-3; 15 bases fit TRBD2. Looked up from germline, CDR1 is SGHRS and CDR2 is YFSETQ. Trimming removed 5 bases from V and 1 base from J; junction bases left unmatched: 5. CDR3 length: 17 amino acids. For the CDR3, the DNA is TGCGCCAGCAGGAGGACTAGCGGGGGGGCCGGCACAGATACGCAGTATTTT. It specifies CASRRTSGGAGTDTQYF.

This rearrangement joins TRBV7-2 to TRBJ2-7; 9 bases match TRBD2. This CDR3 spans 16 amino acids. Germline V gene data show CDR1 as SGHTA and CDR2 as FQGNSA. Trimming took 5 bases from V and 4 from J; bases not matched to a gene: 12. The CDR3 DNA is TGTGCCAGCAGCGCTCAACCTCTAGCGGGAATTTACGAGCAGTACTTC. As protein: CASSAQPLAGIYEQYF.

The CDR3 loop is CASSSGTSGYEQYF. DNA of the CDR3: TGCGCCAGCAGCTCCGGGACTAGCGGCTACGAGCAGTACTTC. V is TRBV5-1 and J is TRBJ2-7, with 11 bases lining up with TRBD2. Germline CDR1 reads SGHRS; CDR2 reads YFSETQ. The J segment lost 3 bases and the V segment lost 3 bases, leaving 2 bases of the junction unmatched. CDR3 length: 14 residues.

This clone turned up a few times. The rearrangement uses TRBV7-9 and TRBJ2-7; possibly TRBD1 for D (6 bases). Germline CDR1 SEHNR, CDR2 FQNEAQ (reference sequence). Deletions cut 5 bases from V and 4 bases from J, with 18 bases between. This CDR3 is built from 15 residues. This CDR3 reads CASSPPDRLLYEQYF. CDR3 sequence (DNA): TGTGCCAGCAGCCCACCGGACAGATTGCTGTACGAGCAGTACTTC. The full variable domain, with the rest looked up from reference TRBV7-9 and TRBJ2-7, is DTGVSQNPRHKITKRGQNVTFRCDPISEHNRLYWYRQTLGQGPEFLTYFQNEAQLEKSRLLSDRFSAERPKGSFSTLEIQRTEQGDSAMYLCASSPPDRLLYEQYFGPGTRLTVT.

The J gene is TRBJ1-4, the V gene TRBV3-1 (or the pseudogene TRBV3-2); TRBD1 agrees at 10 bases. V shed 0 bases, J shed 6 bases, and the junction held 7 bases outside the gene matches. CDR1 is LGHDT and CDR2 is YNNKEL in the germline V gene (reference sequence). The CDR3 loop spans 17 amino acids. CDR3 residues: CASSQDGIGTGDEKLFF. CDR3 sequence (DNA): TGTGCCAGCAGCCAAGATGGTATCGGGACAGGGGATGAAAAACTGTTTTTT.

The chain joins TRBV4-1 to TRBJ1-3; D not certain. Trimming cost V 1 base and J 3 bases, with 1 base left between them. Germline V gene sequence: CDR1 MGHRA, CDR2 YSYEKL. The CDR3 has 12 residues. CDR3 in DNA: TGCGCCAGCAGCCAAGTTGGAAACACCATATATTTT. Translating gives CASSQVGNTIYF.

This chain uses TRBV5-8 with TRBJ2-7, with TRBD1 as a possible D gene (6 bases). V shed 0 bases and J shed 3 bases, with 19 bases lying between them. Germline loops: CDR1 SGHTS, CDR2 YDEGEE. The CDR3 has 17 amino acids. CDR3 sequence reads: CASSLAPGRGGLYEQYF. CDR3 nucleotides: TGTGCCAGCAGCTTGGCCCCTGGACGAGGGGGTCTCTACGAGCAGTACTTC.

This chain's CDR3 is CASSEREELSYEQYF. As DNA, the CDR3 is TGTGCCAGCAGTGAGAGGGAAGAATTGTCCTACGAGCAGTACTTC. The rearrangement uses TRBV25-1 and TRBJ2-7; a possible D gene is TRBD2 (5 bases). This CDR3 comprises 15 residues. Trimming removed 3 bases from V and 1 base from J, with 13 bases in between. CDR1 is MGHDK, CDR2 SYGVNS, per germline.

The CDR3 is CASGRQGAYGYTF. CDR3 bases: TGTGCTAGTGGACGACAGGGGGCCTACGGCTACACCTTC. This rearrangement joins TRBV12-5 to TRBJ1-2; 10 positions agree with TRBD1. Germline values: CDR1 LGHNT, CDR2 FRNRAP. The V segment lost 6 bases and the J segment 8 bases; nucleotides outside the gene matches: 6. This CDR3 contains 13 residues.

J is TRBJ1-1 and V is TRBV4-1, with 7 bases lining up with TRBD1. With V trimmed by 0 bases and J by 3 bases, 4 bases remained unmatched. The CDR3 is 15 amino acids. Germline CDR1 and CDR2: MGHRA and YSYEKL. This chain's CDR3 is CASSQDFRGYTEAFF. CDR3 in DNA: TGCGCCAGCAGCCAAGATTTCAGGGGGTACACTGAAGCTTTCTTT.

The V gene is TRBV28, the J gene TRBJ1-5; the match to TRBD1 covers 7 bases. The germline CDR1 and CDR2 sequences are MDHEN and SYDVKM. This CDR3 is built from 15 residues. With V trimmed by 5 bases and J by 3 bases, 7 bases remained unmatched. The chain's CDR3 is CASSAETGYNQPQHF. The CDR3 coding sequence is TGTGCCAGCAGTGCTGAGACAGGGTACAATCAGCCCCAGCATTTT.

The chain employs TRBV7-8 and TRBJ2-7; no reliable D call. This CDR3 has 14 residues. Germline CDR1 and CDR2: SGHVS and FQNEAQ. V was pared by 5 bases and J by 3 bases, with 14 bases between. The CDR3 bases are TGTGCCAGCAGCCCCGAGGCCAGACTCTACGAGCAGTACTTC. It is translated as CASSPEARLYEQYF. The entire variable domain, with the rest obtained from reference TRBV7-8 and TRBJ2-7, is as follows: GAGVSQSPRYKVAKRGQDVALRCDPISGHVSLFWYQQALGQGPEFLTYFQNEAQLDKSGLPSDRFFAERPEGSVSTLKIQRTQQEDSAVYLCASSPEARLYEQYFGPGTRLTVT.

The chain couples TRBV28 to TRBJ1-2; 8 nucleotides match TRBD1. Germline CDR1 is MDHEN and CDR2 is SYDVKM. Germline trimming cut 5 bases from V and 8 bases from J; bases unmatched to any gene: 7. The CDR3 runs 13 residues. The CDR3 spells CASSQATGDGYTF. CDR3 nucleotide sequence: TGTGCCAGCAGTCAAGCGACAGGGGACGGCTACACCTTC.

The chain carries TRBV7-2 and TRBJ1-5, with D perhaps matching TRBD1 (5 bases). CDR1 is SGHTA, CDR2 FQGNSA, per germline. There are 15 residues in the CDR3. Trimming took off 5 bases at V and 1 base at J, with 12 bases between the two ends. CDR3: CASSPSGGSNQPQHF. The CDR3 DNA sequence: TGTGCCAGCAGCCCCTCCGGGGGAAGCAATCAGCCCCAGCATTTT.

The CDR3 region has the DNA TGTGCCAGCAGCTCCCCGGAGGGACGAGGTGAAAAACTGTTTTTT. Encoded protein: CASSSPEGRGEKLFF. The chain joins TRBV13 to TRBJ1-4; D possibly corresponds to TRBD1 (5 bases). This CDR3 contains 15 residues. Germline CDR1 reads PRHDT; CDR2 reads FYEKMQ (reference sequence). Trimming left V 4 bases short and J 7 bases short, with 16 bases between.

The chain couples TRBV5-4 to TRBJ2-1; 11 bases match TRBD2. V trimming: 2 bases; J trimming: 5 bases; junction bases outside the gene matches: 3. The CDR3 is made up of 15 amino acids. CDR1 and CDR2 from the germline V gene are SGHNT and YYREEE (reference sequence). For the CDR3, the DNA is TGTGCCAGCAGCTTAGGGGGACTAGCGGACAATGAGCAGTTCTTC. It translates to CASSLGGLADNEQFF. The full variable domain, completed using reference TRBV5-4 and TRBJ2-1, is ETGVTQSPTHLIKTRGQQVTLRCSSQSGHNTVSWYQQALGQGPQFIFQYYREEENGRGNFPPRFSGLQFPNYSSELNVNALELDDSALYLCASSLGGLADNEQFFGPGTRLTVL.

J is TRBJ1-2 and V is TRBV2, with 9 bases identical to TRBD1. Germline V lookup: CDR1 SNHLY, CDR2 FYNNEI. CDR3 length equals 14 residues. Germline trimming cut 6 bases from V and 6 bases from J; bases unmatched to any gene: 8. As DNA, the CDR3 is TGTGCCAGCAGGGCGACAGGGGGTAAGGATGGCTACACCTTC. This translates into CASRATGGKDGYTF.